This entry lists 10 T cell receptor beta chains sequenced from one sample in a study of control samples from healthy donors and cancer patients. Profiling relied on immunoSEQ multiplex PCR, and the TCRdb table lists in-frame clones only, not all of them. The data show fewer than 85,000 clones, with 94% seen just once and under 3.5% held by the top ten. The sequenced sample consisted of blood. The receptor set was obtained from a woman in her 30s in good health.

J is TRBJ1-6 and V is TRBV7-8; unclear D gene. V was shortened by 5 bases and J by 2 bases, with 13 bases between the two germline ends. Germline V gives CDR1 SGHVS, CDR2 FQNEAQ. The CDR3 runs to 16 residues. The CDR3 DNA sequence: TGTGCCAGCAGCGTCCAGAGGCATACCTATAATTCACCCCTCCACTTT. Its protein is CASSVQRHTYNSPLHF.

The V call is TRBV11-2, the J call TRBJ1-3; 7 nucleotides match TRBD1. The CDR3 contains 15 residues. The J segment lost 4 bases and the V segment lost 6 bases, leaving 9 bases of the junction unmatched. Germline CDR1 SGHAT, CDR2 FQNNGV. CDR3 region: CASRYLRGPGNTIYF. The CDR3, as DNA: TGTGCCAGCAGATATTTGAGGGGGCCCGGAAACACCATATATTTT. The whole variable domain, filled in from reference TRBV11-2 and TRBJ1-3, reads EAGVAQSPRYKIIEKRQSVAFWCNPISGHATLYWYQQILGQGPKLLIQFQNNGVVDDSQLPKDRFSAERLKGVDSTLKIQPAKLEDSAVYLCASRYLRGPGNTIYFGEGSWLTVV.

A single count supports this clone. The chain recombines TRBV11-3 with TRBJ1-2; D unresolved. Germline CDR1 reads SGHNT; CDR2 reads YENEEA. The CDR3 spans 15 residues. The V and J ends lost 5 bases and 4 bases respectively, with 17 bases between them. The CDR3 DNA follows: TGTGCCAGCAGCCTGGCCAGATCTCCCAGCTATGGCTACACCTTC. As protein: CASSLARSPSYGYTF.

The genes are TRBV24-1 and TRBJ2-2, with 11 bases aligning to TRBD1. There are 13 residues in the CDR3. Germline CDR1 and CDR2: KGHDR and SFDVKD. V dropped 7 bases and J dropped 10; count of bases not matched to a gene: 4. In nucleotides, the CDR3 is TGTGCCACCAGGGACAGGGGGCGCGTGGAGCTGTTTTTT. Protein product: CATRDRGRVELFF.

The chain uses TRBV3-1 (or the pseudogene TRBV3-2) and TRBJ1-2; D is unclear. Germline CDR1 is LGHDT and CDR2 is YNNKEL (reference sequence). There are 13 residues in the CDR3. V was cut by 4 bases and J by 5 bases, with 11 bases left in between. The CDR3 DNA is TGTGCCAGCAGCCCACGGGTTCTTTATGGCTACACCTTC. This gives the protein CASSPRVLYGYTF.

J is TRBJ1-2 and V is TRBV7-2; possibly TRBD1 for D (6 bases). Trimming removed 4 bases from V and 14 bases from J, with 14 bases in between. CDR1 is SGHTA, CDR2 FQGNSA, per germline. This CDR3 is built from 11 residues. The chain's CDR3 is CASSSWTVFTF. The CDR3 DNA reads TGTGCCAGCAGCTCTTGGACAGTTTTTACCTTC.

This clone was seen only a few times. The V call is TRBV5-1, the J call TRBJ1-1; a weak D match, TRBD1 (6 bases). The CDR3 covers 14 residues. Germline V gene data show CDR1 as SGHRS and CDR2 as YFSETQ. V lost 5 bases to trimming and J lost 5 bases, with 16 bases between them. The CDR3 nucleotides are TGCGCCAGCAGGACGACAGGAGATGAGACTGAAGCTTTCTTT. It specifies CASRTTGDETEAFF.

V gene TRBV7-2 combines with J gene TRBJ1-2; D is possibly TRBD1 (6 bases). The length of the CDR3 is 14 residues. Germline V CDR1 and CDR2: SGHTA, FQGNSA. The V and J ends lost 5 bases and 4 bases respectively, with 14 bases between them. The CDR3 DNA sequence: TGTGCCAGCAGCGTACAGGGTGCTACCTATGGCTACACCTTC. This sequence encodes CASSVQGATYGYTF.

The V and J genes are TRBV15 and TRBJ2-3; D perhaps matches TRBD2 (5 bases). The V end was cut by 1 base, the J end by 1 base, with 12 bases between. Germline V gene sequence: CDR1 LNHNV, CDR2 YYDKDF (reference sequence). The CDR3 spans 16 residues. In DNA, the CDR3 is TGTGCCACCAGCAGAGGAGGCGGGTCGCGCACAGATACGCAGTATTTT. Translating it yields CATSRGGGSRTDTQYF.

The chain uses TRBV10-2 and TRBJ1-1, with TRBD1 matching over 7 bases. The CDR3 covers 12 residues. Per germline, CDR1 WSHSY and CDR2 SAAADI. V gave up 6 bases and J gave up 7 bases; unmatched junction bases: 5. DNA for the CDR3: TGCGCCAGCAGCCTTAACAGGGGTGAAGCTTTCTTT. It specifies CASSLNRGEAFF.